The T cell receptor beta chain under discussion was sequenced for a study of shared clonotypes between healthy human individuals. This clone was counted a few times. The antigen remains unidentified. Deep level was the assay's run setting. The repertoire was sequenced with immunoSEQ multiplex PCR; TCRdb's copy has only in-frame clones and lacks some. Among roughly 1,100,000 clones listed, more than 65% were seen once. The donor population consisted of healthy HIV-negative adults with no recent acute infections or vaccinations. Study-level findings and limits: Among non-shared clonotypes, generation probabilities were lower than among those shared by all four donors.

Germline V lookup: CDR1 MDHEN, CDR2 SYDVKM. CDR3 size: 15 residues. The V end was cut by 4 bases, the J end by 0 bases, with 10 bases between. This chain links TRBV28 with TRBJ1-5; D gene unclear. The sample taken for sequencing was memory CD4+ T cells sorted from blood. Subset specified: CD45RA-negative fraction. The receptor was derived from a man younger than 35 in good health. The CDR3 DNA sequence: TGTGCCAGCAGTTCTGATAAATATAGCAATCAGCCCCAGCATTTT. Translating gives CASSSDKYSNQPQHF. The complete variable domain, with remaining parts taken from reference TRBV28 and TRBJ1-5, reads DVKVTQSSRYLVKRTGEKVFLECVQDMDHENMFWYRQDPGLGLRLIYFSYDVKMKEKGDIPEGYSVSREKKERFSLILESASTNQTSMYLCASSSDKYSNQPQHFGDGTRLSIL.